This TCR beta chain was documented in a study of CXCR3-negative and CXCR3-positive naive CD8 T cells. Germline assignment: CDR1 DFQATT and CDR2 SNEGSKA (reference sequence). The CDR3 runs 14 residues. 5' RACE that incorporated UMI labels was used to prepare the TRB cDNA libraries. TCRdb re-analyzed the 5' RACE reads; it lists each CDR3 protein once, without DNA. This sample's table reports about 43,000 distinct CDR3 sequences. V and J are TRBV20-1 and TRBJ2-7; TCRdb's assignment of TRBD1 cannot be checked, as there is no DNA. Sequenced input: memory CD8+ T cells from blood. The clonotype comes from a human donor in good health. Some clones in this sample may be carry-over from other donors' samples. This chain's CDR3 is CSAGRPDHLDEQYF.